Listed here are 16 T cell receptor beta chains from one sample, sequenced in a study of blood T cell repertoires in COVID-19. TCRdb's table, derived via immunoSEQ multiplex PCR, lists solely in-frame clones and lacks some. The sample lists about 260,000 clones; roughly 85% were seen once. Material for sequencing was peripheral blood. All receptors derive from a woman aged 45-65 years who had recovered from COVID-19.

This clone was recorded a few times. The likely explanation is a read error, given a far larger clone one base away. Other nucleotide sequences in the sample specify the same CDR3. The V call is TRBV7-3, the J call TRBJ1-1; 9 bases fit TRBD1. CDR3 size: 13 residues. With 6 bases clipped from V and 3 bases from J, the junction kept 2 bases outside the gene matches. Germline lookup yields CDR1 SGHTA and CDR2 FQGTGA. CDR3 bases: TGTGCCAGCAGAAGACAGGGGGACACTGAAGCTTTCTTT. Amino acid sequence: CASRRQGDTEAFF. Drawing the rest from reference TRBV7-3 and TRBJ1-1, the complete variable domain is GAGVSQTPSNKVTEKGKYVELRCDPISGHTALYWYRQSLGQGPEFLIYFQGTGAADDSGLPNDRFFAVRPEGSVSTLKIQRTERGDSAVYLCASRRQGDTEAFFGQGTRLTVV.

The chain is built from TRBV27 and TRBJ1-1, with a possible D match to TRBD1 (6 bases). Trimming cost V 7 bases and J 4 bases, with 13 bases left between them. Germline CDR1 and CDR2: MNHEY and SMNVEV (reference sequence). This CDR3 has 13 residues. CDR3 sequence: CASTRTAATEAFF. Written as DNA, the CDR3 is TGTGCCAGCACTAGGACAGCCGCCACTGAAGCTTTCTTT.

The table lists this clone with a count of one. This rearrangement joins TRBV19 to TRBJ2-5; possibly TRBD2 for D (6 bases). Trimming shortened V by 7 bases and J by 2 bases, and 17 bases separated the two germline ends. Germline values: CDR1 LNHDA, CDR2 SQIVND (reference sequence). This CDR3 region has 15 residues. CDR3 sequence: CASTLEGGGQETQYF. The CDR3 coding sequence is TGTGCCAGTACCCTAGAAGGTGGGGGGCAAGAGACCCAGTACTTC.

The chain's CDR3 is CASRPGQNPYEQYF. For the CDR3, the DNA is TGTGCCAGCAGACCGGGACAGAACCCCTACGAGCAGTACTTC. This chain links TRBV27 with TRBJ2-7; 7 bases match TRBD1. The CDR3 is 14 amino acids. With V trimmed by 6 bases and J by 2 bases, 7 bases remained unmatched. The germline CDR1 and CDR2 sequences are MNHEY and SMNVEV (reference sequence).

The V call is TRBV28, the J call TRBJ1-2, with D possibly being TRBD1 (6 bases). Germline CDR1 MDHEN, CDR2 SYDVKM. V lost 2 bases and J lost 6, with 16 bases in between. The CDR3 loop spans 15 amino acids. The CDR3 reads CASSLAQTGSHGYTF. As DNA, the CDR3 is TGTGCCAGCAGTTTAGCCCAGACAGGTTCCCATGGCTACACCTTC.

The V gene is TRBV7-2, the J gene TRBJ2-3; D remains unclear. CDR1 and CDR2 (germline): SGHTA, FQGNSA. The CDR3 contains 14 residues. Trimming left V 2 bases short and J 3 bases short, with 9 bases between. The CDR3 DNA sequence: TGTGCCAGCAGCTTAAGAGCGATTACAGATACGCAGTATTTT. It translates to CASSLRAITDTQYF.

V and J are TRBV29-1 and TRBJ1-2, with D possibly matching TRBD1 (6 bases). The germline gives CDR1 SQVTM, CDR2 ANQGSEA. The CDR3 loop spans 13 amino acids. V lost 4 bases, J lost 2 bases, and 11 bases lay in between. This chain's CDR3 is CSVGGPGNYGYTF. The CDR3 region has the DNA TGCAGCGTTGGGGGGCCTGGGAACTATGGCTACACCTTC. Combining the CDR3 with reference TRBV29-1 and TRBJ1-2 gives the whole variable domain SAVISQKPSRDICQRGTSLTIQCQVDSQVTMMFWYRQQPGQSLTLIATANQGSEATYESGFVIDKFPISRPNLTFSTLTVSNMSPEDSSIYLCSVGGPGNYGYTFGSGTRLTVV.

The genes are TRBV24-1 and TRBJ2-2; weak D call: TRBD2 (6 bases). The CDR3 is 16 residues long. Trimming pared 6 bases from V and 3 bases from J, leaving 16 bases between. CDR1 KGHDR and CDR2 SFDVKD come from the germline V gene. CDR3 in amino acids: CATSQAGLAYTGELFF. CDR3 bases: TGTGCCACCAGTCAGGCGGGGCTAGCTTACACCGGGGAGCTGTTTTTT.

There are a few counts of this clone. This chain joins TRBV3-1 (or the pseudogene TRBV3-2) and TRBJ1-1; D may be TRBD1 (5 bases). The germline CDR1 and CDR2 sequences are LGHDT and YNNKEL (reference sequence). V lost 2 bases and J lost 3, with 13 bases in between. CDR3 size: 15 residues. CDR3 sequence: CASSQRGSIHTEAFF. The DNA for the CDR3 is TGTGCCAGCAGCCAAAGGGGCTCTATACACACTGAAGCTTTCTTT.

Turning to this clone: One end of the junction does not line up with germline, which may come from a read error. The CDR3 sequence: CASSYDRISSEQYF. CDR3 sequence (DNA): TGTGCCAGCAGCTACGACAGAATTTCCTCCGAGCAGTACTTC. The chain recombines TRBV11-3 with TRBJ2-7; a possible D gene is TRBD1 (5 bases). CDR1 is SGHNT and CDR2 is YENEEA in the germline V gene. The CDR3 spans 14 residues.

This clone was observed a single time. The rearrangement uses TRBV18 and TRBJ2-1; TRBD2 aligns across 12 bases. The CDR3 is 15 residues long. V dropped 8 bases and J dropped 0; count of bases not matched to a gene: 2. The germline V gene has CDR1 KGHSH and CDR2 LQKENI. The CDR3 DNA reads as TGTGCCAGCCGGGGACTAGCGGGCTCCTACAATGAGCAGTTCTTC. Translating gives CASRGLAGSYNEQFF.

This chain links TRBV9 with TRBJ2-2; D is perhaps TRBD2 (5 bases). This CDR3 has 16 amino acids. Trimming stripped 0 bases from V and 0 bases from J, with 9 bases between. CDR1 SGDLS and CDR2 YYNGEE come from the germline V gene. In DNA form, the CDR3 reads TGTGCCAGCAGCGTAGGGGTTAGCGCGAACACCGGGGAGCTGTTTTTT. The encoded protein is CASSVGVSANTGELFF.

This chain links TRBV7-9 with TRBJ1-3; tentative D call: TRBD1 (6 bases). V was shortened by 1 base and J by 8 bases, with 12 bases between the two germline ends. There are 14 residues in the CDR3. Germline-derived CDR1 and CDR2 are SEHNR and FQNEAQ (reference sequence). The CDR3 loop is CASSLGWGRDTIYF. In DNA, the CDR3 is TGTGCCAGCAGCTTAGGCTGGGGGCGAGACACCATATATTTT.

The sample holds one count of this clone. In DNA, the CDR3 is TGTGCCAGCAGCCCCCGCTCTCCAATCGGGAGCAATCAGCCCCAGCATTTT. Translated: CASSPRSPIGSNQPQHF. V usage is TRBV3-1 (or the pseudogene TRBV3-2) and J usage is TRBJ1-5; no clear D. The ends were cut back, 4 bases at V and 1 base at J, with 17 bases in the middle. The CDR3 runs to 17 residues. In germline, CDR1 is LGHDT, CDR2 YNNKEL (reference sequence).

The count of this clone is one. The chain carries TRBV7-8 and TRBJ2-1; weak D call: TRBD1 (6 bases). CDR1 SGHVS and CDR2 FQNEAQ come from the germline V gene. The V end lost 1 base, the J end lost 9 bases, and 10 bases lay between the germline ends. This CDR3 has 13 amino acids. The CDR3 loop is CASSLDRVGEQFF. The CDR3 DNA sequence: TGTGCCAGCAGCTTAGACAGGGTGGGTGAGCAGTTCTTC.

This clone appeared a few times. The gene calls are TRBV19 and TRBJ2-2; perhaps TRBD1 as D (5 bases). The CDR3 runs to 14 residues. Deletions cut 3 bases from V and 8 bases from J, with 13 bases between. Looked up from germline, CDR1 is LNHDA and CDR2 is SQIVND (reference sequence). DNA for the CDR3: TGTGCCAGTAGTATCGGACAACGAGCGGGGGAGCTGTTTTTT. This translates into CASSIGQRAGELFF.